This record looks at one T cell receptor (beta chain) sequence and its context. Its antigen is not known. Trimming shortened V by 0 bases and J by 2 bases, and 9 bases separated the two germline ends. This CDR3 is 15 amino acids long. From germline, CDR1 is SGDLS and CDR2 YYNGEE. The data belong to a study of OX40 agonist ivuxolimab in advanced cancers. Findings of the study overall: At 0.1 to 3.0 mg/kg and by week 6, CD4+ and CD8+ T cells in the blood had expanded clonally. Compared with others, partial responders at 0.1-3.0 mg/kg displayed clonal expansion among the lowest.

Method: immunoSEQ multiplex PCR; TCRdb's copy keeps in-frame clones and lacks some. This table holds some 83,000 clones, approximately 89% found once. Sequencing was performed on CD4+ or CD8+ T cells sorted from blood, taken in a trial of the OX40 agonist ivuxolimab. The chain combines TRBV9 with TRBJ1-3; possibly TRBD1 for D (6 bases). The sequence was collected from an adult with an advanced solid tumor such as melanoma, head and neck, liver or kidney cancer. CDR3 sequence reads: CASSVASGAGNTIYF. The CDR3 nucleotides read TGTGCCAGCAGCGTAGCATCAGGGGCTGGAAACACCATATATTTT.